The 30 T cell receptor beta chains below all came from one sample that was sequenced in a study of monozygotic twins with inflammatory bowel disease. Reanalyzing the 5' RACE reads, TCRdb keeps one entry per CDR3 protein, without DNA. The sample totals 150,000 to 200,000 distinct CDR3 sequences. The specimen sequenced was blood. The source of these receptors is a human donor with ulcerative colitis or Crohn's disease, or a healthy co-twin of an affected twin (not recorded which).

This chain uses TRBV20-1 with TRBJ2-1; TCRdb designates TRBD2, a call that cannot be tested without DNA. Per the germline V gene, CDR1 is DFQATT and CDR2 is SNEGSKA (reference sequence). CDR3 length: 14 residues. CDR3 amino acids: CSARGDSNYNEQFF.

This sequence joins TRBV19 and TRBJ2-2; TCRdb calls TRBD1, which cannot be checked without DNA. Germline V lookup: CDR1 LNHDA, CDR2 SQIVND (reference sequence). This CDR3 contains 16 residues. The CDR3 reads CASTVERGANTGELFF.

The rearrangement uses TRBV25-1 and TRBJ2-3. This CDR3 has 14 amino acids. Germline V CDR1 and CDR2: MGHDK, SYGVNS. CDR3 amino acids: CASSESDGTDTQYF.

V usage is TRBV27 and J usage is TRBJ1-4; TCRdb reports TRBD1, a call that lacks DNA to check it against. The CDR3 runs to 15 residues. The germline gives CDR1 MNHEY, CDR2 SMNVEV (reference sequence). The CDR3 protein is CASSLMQGYGEKLFF.

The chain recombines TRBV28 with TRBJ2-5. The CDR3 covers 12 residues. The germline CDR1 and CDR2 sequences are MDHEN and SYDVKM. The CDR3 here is CASSSYQMAQYF.

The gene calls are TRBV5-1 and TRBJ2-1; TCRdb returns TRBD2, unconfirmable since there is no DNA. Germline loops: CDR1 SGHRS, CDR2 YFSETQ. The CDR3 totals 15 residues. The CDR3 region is CASRTPGGPKNEQFF.

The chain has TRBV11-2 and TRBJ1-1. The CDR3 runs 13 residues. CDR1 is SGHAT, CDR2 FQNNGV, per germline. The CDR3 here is CASSLREGNEAFF.

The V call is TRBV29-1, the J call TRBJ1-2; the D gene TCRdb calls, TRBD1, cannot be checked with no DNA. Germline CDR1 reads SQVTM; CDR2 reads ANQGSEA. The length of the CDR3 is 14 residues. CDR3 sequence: CSVEDGTGGFGYTF.

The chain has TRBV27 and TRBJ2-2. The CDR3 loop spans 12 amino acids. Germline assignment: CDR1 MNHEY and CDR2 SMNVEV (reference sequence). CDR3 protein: CASSFLTGELFF.

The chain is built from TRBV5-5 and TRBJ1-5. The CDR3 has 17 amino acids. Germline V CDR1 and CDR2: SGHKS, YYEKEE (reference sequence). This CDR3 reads CASSLFPAGNPNQPQHF.

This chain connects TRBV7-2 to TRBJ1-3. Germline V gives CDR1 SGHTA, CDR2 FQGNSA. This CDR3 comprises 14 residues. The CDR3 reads CASSSRVPGNTIYF.

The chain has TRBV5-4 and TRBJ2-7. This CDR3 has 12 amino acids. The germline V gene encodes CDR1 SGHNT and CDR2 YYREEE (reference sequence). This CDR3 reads CASSLVKGEQYF.

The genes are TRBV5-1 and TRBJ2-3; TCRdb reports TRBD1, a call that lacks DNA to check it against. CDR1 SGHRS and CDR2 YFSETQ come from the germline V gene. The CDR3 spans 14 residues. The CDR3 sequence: CASRNLDRGATQYF.

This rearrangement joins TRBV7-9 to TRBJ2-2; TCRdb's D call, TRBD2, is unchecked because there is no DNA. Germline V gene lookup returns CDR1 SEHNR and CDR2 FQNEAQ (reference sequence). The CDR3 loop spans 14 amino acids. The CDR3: CASCALANTGELFF.

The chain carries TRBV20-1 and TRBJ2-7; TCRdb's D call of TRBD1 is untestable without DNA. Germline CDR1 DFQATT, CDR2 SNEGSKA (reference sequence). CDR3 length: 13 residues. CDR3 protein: CSRHRRTSYEQYF.

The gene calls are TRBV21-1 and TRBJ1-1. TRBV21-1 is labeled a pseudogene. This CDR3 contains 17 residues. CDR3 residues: CASSKVWIALVSTEAFF.

The CDR3 spells CASSLTVPRNTIYF. The chain combines TRBV11-2 with TRBJ1-3; TCRdb returns TRBD1, unconfirmable since there is no DNA. CDR3 length equals 14 residues. CDR1 and CDR2 from the germline V gene are SGHAT and FQNNGV.

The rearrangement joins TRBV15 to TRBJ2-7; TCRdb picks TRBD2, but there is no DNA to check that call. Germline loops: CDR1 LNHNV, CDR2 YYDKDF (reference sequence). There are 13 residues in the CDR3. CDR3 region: CATSRGEAYEQYF.

CDR3 protein: CASSYHTSGGGYTF. The gene calls are TRBV6-5 and TRBJ1-2; TCRdb's D gene call, TRBD1, goes unchecked for lack of DNA. Germline assignment: CDR1 MNHEY and CDR2 SVGAGI. CDR3 length equals 14 residues.

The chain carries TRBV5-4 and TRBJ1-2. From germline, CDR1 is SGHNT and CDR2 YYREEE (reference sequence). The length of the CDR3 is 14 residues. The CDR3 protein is CASRLAGPNYGYTF.

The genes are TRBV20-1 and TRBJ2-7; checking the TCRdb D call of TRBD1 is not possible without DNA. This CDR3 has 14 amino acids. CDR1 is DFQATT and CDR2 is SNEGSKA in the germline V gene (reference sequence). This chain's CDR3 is CSATGRTGSYEQYF.

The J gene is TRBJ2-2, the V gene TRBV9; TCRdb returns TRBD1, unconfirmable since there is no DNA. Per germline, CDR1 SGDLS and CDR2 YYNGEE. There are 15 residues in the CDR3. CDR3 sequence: CASSLNPGNTGELFF.

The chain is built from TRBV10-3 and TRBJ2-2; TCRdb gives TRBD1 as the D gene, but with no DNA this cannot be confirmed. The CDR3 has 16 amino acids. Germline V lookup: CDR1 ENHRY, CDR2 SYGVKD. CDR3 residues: CAISEGTGGITGELFF.

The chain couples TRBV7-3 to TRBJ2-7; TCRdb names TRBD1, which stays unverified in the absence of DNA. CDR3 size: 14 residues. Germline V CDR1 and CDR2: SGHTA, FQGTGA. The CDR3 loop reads CASSLQGQTYEQYF.

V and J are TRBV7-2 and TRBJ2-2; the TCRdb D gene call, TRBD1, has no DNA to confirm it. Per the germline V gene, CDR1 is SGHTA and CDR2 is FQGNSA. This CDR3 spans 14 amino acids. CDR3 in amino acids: CASSSPRVGGELFF.

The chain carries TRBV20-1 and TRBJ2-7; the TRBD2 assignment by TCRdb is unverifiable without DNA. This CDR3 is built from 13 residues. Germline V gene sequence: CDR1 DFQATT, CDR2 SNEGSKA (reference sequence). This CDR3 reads CSARSGKGYEQYF.

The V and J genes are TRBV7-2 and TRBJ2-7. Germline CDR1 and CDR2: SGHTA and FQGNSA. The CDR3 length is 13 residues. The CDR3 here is CASSLEVGLEQYF.

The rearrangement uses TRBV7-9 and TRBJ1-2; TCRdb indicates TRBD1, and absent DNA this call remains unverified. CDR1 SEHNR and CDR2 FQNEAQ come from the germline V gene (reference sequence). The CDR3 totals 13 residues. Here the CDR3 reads CASSSGTAYGHTF.

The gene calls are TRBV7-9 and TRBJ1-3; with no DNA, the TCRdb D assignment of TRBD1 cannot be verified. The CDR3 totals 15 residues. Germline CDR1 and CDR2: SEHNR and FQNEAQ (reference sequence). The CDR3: CASSSYRESGNTIYF.

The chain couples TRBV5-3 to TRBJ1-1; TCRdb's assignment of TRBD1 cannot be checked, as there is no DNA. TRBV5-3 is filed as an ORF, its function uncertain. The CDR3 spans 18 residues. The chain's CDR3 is CARSLALDRVEGNTEAFF.